This paragraph covers one T cell receptor (beta chain) sequence. The data belong to a study of technical replicates of blood from a handful of donors. Profiling relied on immunoSEQ multiplex PCR, and the TCRdb table lists in-frame clones only, not all of them. Found here are about 60,000 clones, 70% to 90% of them singletons; the top ten hold roughly 5%. Per the germline V gene, CDR1 is ENHRY and CDR2 is SYGVKD. The CDR3 has 16 residues. V dropped 6 bases and J dropped 2; count of bases not matched to a gene: 11. This chain uses TRBV10-3 with TRBJ2-7, with 9 nucleotides matching TRBD2. This receptor was obtained from a human donor in good health. Some clones in this sample may be carry-over from other donors' samples. Material for sequencing was PBMCs. As DNA, the CDR3 is TGTGCCATCAGGGACTTCTCGCGGGAGGGAACCTACGAGCAGTACTTC. As protein: CAIRDFSREGTYEQYF.